This is a list of T cell receptor beta chains from one sample in a study of human T cells and chemical hapten exposure. TCRdb re-called the RACE reads with MiXCR, one entry per CDR3 protein. This table holds over 60,000 distinct CDR3 sequences, 10% found once. The sample consisted of whole blood, taken in connection with sensitization to the hapten diphenylcyclopropenone (DPC). The receptors stem from a woman aged 50 to 65 with alopecia areata. Some clones in this sample may be carry-over from other donors' samples. The CDR3 runs from the conserved cysteine through the conserved F or W. A D gene is named only where the DNA matches it firmly. Where a row states a size, it is once, few, many or the class of an expanded clone; other rows omit it.

cdr3_aa: CASSQATSGETQYF
cdr3_nt: TGCGCCAGCAGCCAGGCAACTAGTGGGGAGACCCAGTACTTC
clone_size: NA
v_call: TRBV5-1
cdr3_length: 14
j_call: TRBJ2-5
d_call: NA

cdr3_aa: CSVDLLGAFF
cdr3_nt: TGCAGCGTTGACCTCCTCGGAGCTTTCTTT
clone_size: many
v_call: TRBV29-1
cdr3_length: 10
j_call: TRBJ1-1
d_call: NA

cdr3_aa: CASSLTETQYF
cdr3_nt: TGTGCCAGCAGCTTGACTGAGACCCAGTACTTC
clone_size: many
v_call: TRBV5-8
cdr3_length: 11
j_call: TRBJ2-5
d_call: NA

cdr3_aa: CASSLQALGTEAFF
cdr3_nt: TGTGCCAGCAGCTTACAGGCTCTGGGGACTGAAGCTTTCTTT
clone_size: many
v_call: TRBV7-9
cdr3_length: 14
j_call: TRBJ1-1
d_call: NA

cdr3_aa: CASSNSGIVVYEQYF
cdr3_nt: TGTGCCAGCAGCAATAGCGGGATTGTGGTCTACGAGCAGTACTTC
clone_size: many
v_call: TRBV6-5
cdr3_length: 15
j_call: TRBJ2-7
d_call: TRBD2

cdr3_aa: CASSLGNANQPQHF
cdr3_nt: TGTGCCAGCAGCTTAGGCAATGCCAATCAGCCCCAGCATTTT
clone_size: many
v_call: TRBV7-9
cdr3_length: 14
j_call: TRBJ1-5
d_call: NA

cdr3_aa: CASSVAPPGQGSYTF
cdr3_nt: TGTGCCAGCAGCGTAGCTCCGCCCGGACAGGGAAGCTACACCTTC
clone_size: few
v_call: TRBV9
cdr3_length: 15
j_call: TRBJ1-2
d_call: TRBD1

cdr3_aa: CASKTQGAWHAFF
cdr3_nt: TGTGCCAGTAAAACCCAGGGGGCTTGGCACGCTTTCTTT
clone_size: many
v_call: TRBV19
cdr3_length: 13
j_call: TRBJ1-1
d_call: TRBD1

cdr3_aa: CASSLGTSGSSYNEQFF
cdr3_nt: TGCGCCAGCAGCCTCGGGACTAGCGGGAGCTCCTACAATGAGCAGTTCTTC
clone_size: NA
v_call: TRBV5-1
cdr3_length: 17
j_call: TRBJ2-1
d_call: TRBD2

cdr3_aa: CASSSAPTGYGYTF
cdr3_nt: TGTGCCAGCAGTTCTGCCCCGACCGGCTATGGCTACACCTTC
clone_size: many
v_call: TRBV6-5
cdr3_length: 14
j_call: TRBJ1-2
d_call: NA

cdr3_aa: CATTTGVGYNEQFF
cdr3_nt: TGTGCCACCACGACAGGGGTAGGTTACAATGAGCAGTTCTTC
clone_size: many
v_call: TRBV2
cdr3_length: 14
j_call: TRBJ2-1
d_call: TRBD1

cdr3_aa: CASTRDSNYGYTF
cdr3_nt: TGTGCCAGCACGCGGGACAGCAACTATGGCTACACCTTC
clone_size: NA
v_call: TRBV6-5
cdr3_length: 13
j_call: TRBJ1-2
d_call: TRBD1

cdr3_aa: CSAPEGANGANVLTF
cdr3_nt: TGCAGTGCTCCCGAGGGGGCGAATGGGGCCAACGTCCTGACTTTC
clone_size: many
v_call: TRBV20-1
cdr3_length: 15
j_call: TRBJ2-6
d_call: TRBD1

cdr3_aa: CAWRASGQEQAAFF
cdr3_nt: TGTGCCTGGAGAGCATCCGGACAGGAACAAGCGGCTTTCTTT
clone_size: many
v_call: TRBV30
cdr3_length: 14
j_call: TRBJ1-1
d_call: TRBD1

cdr3_aa: CSVEQRPGELFF
cdr3_nt: TGCAGCGTTGAACAGAGACCCGGGGAGCTGTTTTTT
clone_size: NA
v_call: TRBV29-1
cdr3_length: 12
j_call: TRBJ2-2
d_call: NA

cdr3_aa: CASSLVPGVEDTQYF
cdr3_nt: TGTGCCAGCAGCTTGGTTCCAGGGGTCGAGGATACGCAGTATTTT
clone_size: few
v_call: TRBV5-6
cdr3_length: 15
j_call: TRBJ2-3
d_call: NA

cdr3_aa: CSVATGVVETQYF
cdr3_nt: TGCAGCGTGGCGACAGGAGTCGTGGAGACCCAGTACTTC
clone_size: many
v_call: TRBV29-1
cdr3_length: 13
j_call: TRBJ2-5
d_call: NA

cdr3_aa: CASSQDASGRISYNEQFF
cdr3_nt: TGTGCCAGCAGCCAAGATGCTAGCGGGAGGATCTCCTACAATGAGCAGTTCTTC
clone_size: few
v_call: TRBV14
cdr3_length: 18
j_call: TRBJ2-1
d_call: TRBD2

cdr3_aa: CASSSLSGPKHYGYTF
cdr3_nt: TGTGCCAGCAGCTCTCTATCCGGCCCCAAACATTATGGCTACACCTTC
clone_size: NA
v_call: TRBV11-2
cdr3_length: 16
j_call: TRBJ1-2
d_call: NA

cdr3_aa: CASGGTGGHGYTF
cdr3_nt: TGTGCCAGCGGGGGGACAGGGGGACATGGCTACACCTTC
clone_size: few
v_call: TRBV27
cdr3_length: 13
j_call: TRBJ1-2
d_call: TRBD1

cdr3_aa: CSVEDFLKDTQYF
cdr3_nt: TGCAGCGTTGAAGATTTTTTAAAGGATACGCAGTATTTT
clone_size: NA
v_call: TRBV29-1
cdr3_length: 13
j_call: TRBJ2-3
d_call: NA

cdr3_aa: CSVQSDGLGQYF
cdr3_nt: TGCAGCGTTCAGAGTGACGGCCTGGGGCAGTACTTC
clone_size: many
v_call: TRBV29-1
cdr3_length: 12
j_call: TRBJ2-7
d_call: NA

cdr3_aa: CASRTGREEFF
cdr3_nt: TGTGCCAGCAGGACTGGGCGGGAGGAGTTCTTC
clone_size: few
v_call: TRBV3-1
cdr3_length: 11
j_call: TRBJ2-1
d_call: TRBD2

cdr3_aa: CSAFENTGGNSPLHF
cdr3_nt: TGCAGTGCTTTTGAAAATACAGGGGGGAATTCACCCCTCCACTTT
clone_size: many
v_call: TRBV20-1
cdr3_length: 15
j_call: TRBJ1-6
d_call: TRBD1

cdr3_aa: CASSLRGYGEQYF
cdr3_nt: TGTGCCAGCAGTTTACGAGGGTATGGAGAGCAGTACTTC
clone_size: NA
v_call: TRBV27
cdr3_length: 13
j_call: TRBJ2-7
d_call: NA

cdr3_aa: CSVGWSGSSEQYF
cdr3_nt: TGCAGCGTTGGTTGGAGCGGGAGTAGCGAGCAGTACTTC
clone_size: many
v_call: TRBV29-1
cdr3_length: 13
j_call: TRBJ2-7
d_call: TRBD2

cdr3_aa: CASSLRAGANTGELFF
cdr3_nt: TGTGCCAGCAGCTTAAGGGCGGGAGCGAACACCGGGGAGCTGTTTTTT
clone_size: NA
v_call: TRBV11-1
cdr3_length: 16
j_call: TRBJ2-2
d_call: TRBD2

cdr3_aa: CASSLGTVSYNEQFF
cdr3_nt: TGTGCCAGCAGCTTAGGAACGGTTTCCTACAATGAGCAGTTCTTC
clone_size: many
v_call: TRBV7-6
cdr3_length: 15
j_call: TRBJ2-1
d_call: NA

cdr3_aa: CASRKAGVETQYF
cdr3_nt: TGTGCCAGCAGAAAAGCGGGAGTTGAGACCCAGTACTTC
clone_size: NA
v_call: TRBV12-3/TRBV12-4
cdr3_length: 13
j_call: TRBJ2-5
d_call: TRBD2

cdr3_aa: CASSLYPQGQVNTEAFF
cdr3_nt: TGTGCCAGCAGCTTATATCCCCAGGGACAGGTGAACACTGAAGCTTTCTTT
clone_size: NA
v_call: TRBV7-2
cdr3_length: 17
j_call: TRBJ1-1
d_call: TRBD1

cdr3_aa: CASSHRDTGTDTQYF
cdr3_nt: TGTGCCAGCAGCCACCGGGACACTGGCACAGATACGCAGTATTTT
clone_size: many
v_call: TRBV7-9
cdr3_length: 15
j_call: TRBJ2-3
d_call: NA

cdr3_aa: CAWRTNKNTEAFF
cdr3_nt: TGTGCCTGGAGGACTAACAAGAACACTGAAGCTTTCTTT
clone_size: many
v_call: TRBV30
cdr3_length: 13
j_call: TRBJ1-1
d_call: NA

cdr3_aa: CASSSSRWGDEQFF
cdr3_nt: TGTGCCAGCAGCTCCTCCCGTTGGGGGGATGAGCAGTTCTTC
clone_size: many
v_call: TRBV7-9
cdr3_length: 14
j_call: TRBJ2-1
d_call: NA

cdr3_aa: CASSLEEAGALDTQYF
cdr3_nt: TGCGCCAGCAGCTTGGAGGAAGCGGGAGCGTTAGATACGCAGTATTTT
clone_size: few
v_call: TRBV5-1
cdr3_length: 16
j_call: TRBJ2-3
d_call: TRBD2

cdr3_aa: CASSLVAGVSNEQFF
cdr3_nt: TGTGCCAGCAGCTTGGTAGCGGGAGTAAGCAATGAGCAGTTCTTC
clone_size: few
v_call: TRBV5-5
cdr3_length: 15
j_call: TRBJ2-1
d_call: TRBD2

cdr3_aa: CASSQRDGTDTQYF
cdr3_nt: TGTGCCAGCAGCCAGCGGGACGGCACAGATACGCAGTATTTT
clone_size: many
v_call: TRBV7-3
cdr3_length: 14
j_call: TRBJ2-3
d_call: TRBD2

cdr3_aa: CASSRDTGTYEQYF
cdr3_nt: TGTGCCAGCAGCCGGGACACCGGAACCTACGAGCAGTACTTC
clone_size: NA
v_call: TRBV28
cdr3_length: 14
j_call: TRBJ2-7
d_call: NA

cdr3_aa: CASSPNREQYF
cdr3_nt: TGTGCCAGCAGCCCTAATCGAGAGCAGTACTTC
clone_size: few
v_call: TRBV6-6
cdr3_length: 11
j_call: TRBJ2-7
d_call: NA